The entry that follows covers one T cell receptor beta chain sequence. With V trimmed by 3 bases and J by 6 bases, 7 bases remained unmatched. Germline CDR1 reads SGHRS; CDR2 reads YFSETQ. CDR3 length equals 15 residues. The data belong to a study of blood T cells in healthy people across ages. A sample-barcoded 5' primer and a J-beta primer mix were used in a second PCR of about 7 to 12 cycles. TCRdb redid the calling of the 5' RACE reads with MiXCR, one entry per CDR3 protein. The data hold about 840,000 distinct CDR3 sequences, with almost 30% observed a single time. This sample was shared with a second study, whose subject was T cells of mothers and their children.

The sample comprised blood. This clonotype was sampled from a woman in her thirties or forties in good health. The gene calls are TRBV5-1 and TRBJ2-2, with 8 bases that match TRBD1. Here the CDR3 DNA reads TGCGCCAGCAGCTGGAAAACGACAGGGGCCGGGGAGCTGTTTTTT. Its translation is CASSWKTTGAGELFF.